This T cell receptor (beta chain) was obtained from a study of cytomegalovirus exposure and HLA in healthy donors. Across the study: Among around 170 million T cells, an earlier analysis found 117 million unique TCR beta sequences. Overall study findings and caveats: It was only CMV serostatus that was available as immune exposure information. TCR beta sequences numbering 15,000 to 20,000 were associated with HLA alleles at 0.05 false discovery rate in a later analysis.

This clone was seen a handful of times. Its antigen remains unidentified. In the PCR, 60 Vbeta and 13 Jbeta primers were used. In the source study's methods: Later analysis identified approximately 88 million unique TCR beta chains, about 10 million shared. Only in-frame clones appear in the TCRdb table, and some are missing; sequencing was by immunoSEQ multiplex PCR. The V and J calls and clone size come from that table; D and trimming were worked out from the DNA. The sample yields more than 100,000 clones, over 60% seen once. This CDR3 contains 12 residues. Germline loops: CDR1 MNHEY, CDR2 SVGAGI. The V gene end was trimmed by 11 bases and the J gene end by 9 bases; junction bases not matched to a gene: 8.

The TCR sequence derives from a female donor in good health and CMV-seropositive. The sample taken for sequencing was PBMCs. The rearrangement joins TRBV6-5 to TRBJ2-1; 9 bases align to TRBD2. The CDR3 is CAAVSGSGEQFF. In DNA, the CDR3 is TGTGCCGCCGTTAGCGGGAGCGGTGAGCAGTTCTTC.